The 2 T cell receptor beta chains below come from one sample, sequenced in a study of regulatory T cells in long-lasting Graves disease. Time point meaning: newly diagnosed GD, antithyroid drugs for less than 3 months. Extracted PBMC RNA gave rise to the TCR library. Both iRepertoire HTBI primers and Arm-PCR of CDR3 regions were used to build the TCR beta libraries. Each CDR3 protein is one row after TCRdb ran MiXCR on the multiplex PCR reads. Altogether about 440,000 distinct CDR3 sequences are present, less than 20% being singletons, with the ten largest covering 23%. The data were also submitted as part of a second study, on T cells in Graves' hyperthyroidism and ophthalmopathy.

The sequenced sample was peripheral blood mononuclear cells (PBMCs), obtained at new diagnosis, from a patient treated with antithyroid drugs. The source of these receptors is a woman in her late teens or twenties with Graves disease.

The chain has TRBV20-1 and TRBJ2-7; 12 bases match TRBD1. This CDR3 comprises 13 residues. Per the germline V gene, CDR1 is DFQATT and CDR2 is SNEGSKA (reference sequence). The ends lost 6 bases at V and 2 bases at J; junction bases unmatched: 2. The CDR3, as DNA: TGCAGTGCCGGGACAGGGGGCACCTACGAGCAGTACTTC. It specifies CSAGTGGTYEQYF.

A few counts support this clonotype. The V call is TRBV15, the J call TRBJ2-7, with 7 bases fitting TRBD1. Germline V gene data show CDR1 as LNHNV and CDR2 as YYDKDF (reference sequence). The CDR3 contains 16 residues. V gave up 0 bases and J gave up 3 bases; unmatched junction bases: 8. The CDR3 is CATSRDDRAGGYEQYF. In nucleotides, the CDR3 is TGTGCCACCAGCAGAGATGATAGGGCAGGGGGCTACGAGCAGTACTTC.